The 11 T cell receptor beta chains given below trace back to one sample, sequenced in a study of T cell repertoires in cytomegalovirus infection (dated by TCRdb to between 2018 and 2021). For sequencing, an Illumina HiSeq 1500 was employed. TCRdb reworked the public reads: Q25 trimming with fastp, MiXCR clone assembly, productive beta chains retained. Rows are combined by CDR3 protein, so each entry shows the most common genes and DNA. The sample yields 340,000 or so distinct CDR3 sequences; around 25% were counted once. About 14% of the sample is in the top ten clones. No antigen has been identified for these receptors. The intended sense of this specimen's treatment or condition label: in vitro stimulation with specific CMV peptide epitopes to enrich CMV-specific T cells. The sample was cultured PBMCs, taken from culture after CMV antigen stimulation. These receptor sequences come from a human donor in good health (CMV status not recorded). Some clones in this sample may be carry-over from other donors' samples.

The chain employs TRBV5-1 and TRBJ1-4; possible D gene TRBD1, 5 bases. There are 14 residues in the CDR3. Per the germline V gene, CDR1 is SGHRS and CDR2 is YFSETQ. V was pared by 2 bases and J by 10 bases, with 15 bases between. In DNA form, the CDR3 reads TGCGCCAGCAGCTTCTCGTCTGACGGGACAAAACTGTTTTTT. Translating gives CASSFSSDGTKLFF.

V usage is TRBV9 and J usage is TRBJ1-1, with D unclear. Trimming pared 0 bases from V and 1 base from J, leaving 7 bases between. Germline CDR1 SGDLS, CDR2 YYNGEE. The CDR3 has 14 residues. The CDR3 DNA reads as TGTGCCAGCAGCGTAGTGGAGGGGAACACTGAAGCTTTCTTT. Translated, it gives CASSVVEGNTEAFF.

The CDR3 coding sequence is TGTGCCAGCAGTTCCAATACGGGTAGGGCGAACACTGAAGCTTTCTTT. Translating it yields CASSSNTGRANTEAFF. The V and J genes are TRBV2 and TRBJ1-1; no clear D. Germline V CDR1 and CDR2: SNHLY, FYNNEI. V shed 5 bases and J shed 1 base, with 17 bases lying between them. CDR3 length: 16 residues.

This clonotype has just a few counts. The chain links TRBV27 to TRBJ2-2, with D tentatively TRBD2 (6 bases). This CDR3 is built from 14 residues. V was clipped by 5 bases and J by 5 bases, with 12 bases between them. Germline assignment: CDR1 MNHEY and CDR2 SMNVEV (reference sequence). In DNA, the CDR3 is TGTGCCAGCAGTCCCCACCGGGGGACCGGGGAGCTGTTTTTT. It specifies CASSPHRGTGELFF.

This clonotype was recorded a few times. The chain links TRBV7-8 to TRBJ2-7, with 7 bases aligning to TRBD1. The ends lost 4 bases at V and 2 bases at J; junction bases unmatched: 2. Germline V gene lookup returns CDR1 SGHVS and CDR2 FQNEAQ. The length of the CDR3 is 13 residues. The CDR3 DNA reads as TGTGCCAGCAGCTCGGGACAGACCTACGAGCAGTACGTC. This codes for CASSSGQTYEQYV.

This clonotype came up a few times. This sequence joins TRBV12-3 or TRBV12-4 and TRBJ1-2; the D gene is possibly TRBD1 (6 bases). Trimming stripped 5 bases from V and 7 bases from J, with 17 bases between. CDR3 size: 14 residues. The CDR3 sequence: CASSHPRGARGYTF. DNA for the CDR3: TGTGCCAGCAGTCACCCGAGGGGGGCACGTGGCTACACCTTC.

This clonotype was counted between two and nine times. V usage is TRBV28 and J usage is TRBJ2-1; 9 nucleotides match TRBD2. CDR3 length: 13 amino acids. In germline, CDR1 is MDHEN, CDR2 SYDVKM. With V trimmed by 8 bases and J by 9 bases, 8 bases remained unmatched. CDR3 region: CASSGLAVLEQFF. The CDR3 DNA sequence: TGTGCCAGCTCGGGACTAGCCGTTCTTGAGCAGTTCTTC.

This chain connects TRBV6-5 to TRBJ2-5; tentatively, D is TRBD1 (6 bases). The CDR3 is 15 residues long. V was shortened by 0 bases and J by 5 bases, with 13 bases between the two germline ends. Germline CDR1 and CDR2: MNHEY and SVGAGI. This chain's CDR3 is CASSYSPQGGETQYF. CDR3 DNA sequence: TGTGCCAGCAGTTACTCCCCACAGGGTGGTGAGACCCAGTACTTC.

Only a few counts were recorded for this clonotype. The chain has TRBV12-5 and TRBJ2-5, with 8 bases fitting TRBD1. The V and J ends lost 6 bases and 0 bases, in that order; junction bases with no gene match: 9. Germline CDR1 is LGHNT and CDR2 is FRNRAP. This CDR3 has 16 residues. The CDR3 DNA follows: TGTGCTAGTGGCCCGCGACAGGGGACTTACCAAGAGACCCAGTACTTC. This gives the protein CASGPRQGTYQETQYF.

The rearrangement joins TRBV20-1 to TRBJ1-1, with 7 positions matching TRBD1. This CDR3 region has 16 residues. J lost 5 bases, V lost 6 bases, and 18 bases had no gene match. Germline CDR1 DFQATT, CDR2 SNEGSKA (reference sequence). The CDR3 DNA reads as TGCAGTGCCACACATATAACAGGGGCGGGAAAGACTGAAGCTTTCTTT. Encoded protein: CSATHITGAGKTEAFF.

This clonotype was found a few times. The V gene is TRBV7-2, the J gene TRBJ2-5; D remains ambiguous. This CDR3 contains 14 residues. The germline V gene encodes CDR1 SGHTA and CDR2 FQGNSA. Trimming took off 1 base at V and 3 bases at J, with 9 bases between the two ends. DNA of the CDR3: TGTGCCAGCAGCTTAGGGCACTTCGAAGAGACCCAGTACTTC. Amino acids: CASSLGHFEETQYF.